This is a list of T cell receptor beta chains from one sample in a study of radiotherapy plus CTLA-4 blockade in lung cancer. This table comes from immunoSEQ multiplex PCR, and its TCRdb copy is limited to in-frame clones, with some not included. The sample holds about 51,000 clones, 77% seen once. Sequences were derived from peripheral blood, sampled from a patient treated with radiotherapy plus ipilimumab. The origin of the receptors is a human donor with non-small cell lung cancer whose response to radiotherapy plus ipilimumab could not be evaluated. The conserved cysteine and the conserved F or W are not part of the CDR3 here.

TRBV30 AWNRQSNTGELF
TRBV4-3 ASSRNPGQSTDTQY
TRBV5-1 ASSLLGGGTDTQY
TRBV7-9 ASSLEDTEAF